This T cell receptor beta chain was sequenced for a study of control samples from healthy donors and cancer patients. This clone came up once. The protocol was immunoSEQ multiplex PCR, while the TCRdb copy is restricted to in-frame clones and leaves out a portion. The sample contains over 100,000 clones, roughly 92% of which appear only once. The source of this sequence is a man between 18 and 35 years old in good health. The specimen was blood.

In DNA form, the CDR3 reads TGCGCCAGCAGTGAGTTTCGGAGCATCGGTGAAGCTTTCTTT. Amino acid sequence: CASSEFRSIGEAFF. The V and J genes are TRBV10-2 and TRBJ1-1; no reliable D call. Germline CDR1 is WSHSY and CDR2 is SAAADI. V dropped 1 base and J dropped 7 bases, with 13 bases sitting between them. CDR3 length: 14 amino acids.